Listed here are 32 T cell receptor beta chains from one sample, sequenced in a study of cytomegalovirus exposure and HLA in healthy donors. Researchers ran the PCR with 60 Vbeta and 13 Jbeta primers. Generated by immunoSEQ multiplex PCR, the TCRdb table keeps only in-frame clones and is missing some. The data contain around 110,000 clones, approximately 80% of them singletons. The material sequenced was PBMCs. Source of these receptors: a man in his sixties in good health and CMV-seronegative.

The V and J genes are TRBV9 and TRBJ1-2; D perhaps matches TRBD1 (6 bases). V was clipped by 0 bases and J by 4 bases, with 10 bases between them. CDR1 and CDR2 from the germline V gene are SGDLS and YYNGEE. This CDR3 has 14 residues. The CDR3 DNA reads as TGTGCCAGCAGCGTAGGAGACAGGCTCTATGGCTACACCTTC. Its translation: CASSVGDRLYGYTF.

This chain connects TRBV19 to TRBJ2-3; TRBD2 matches 8 bases. CDR1 and CDR2 (germline): LNHDA, SQIVND (reference sequence). There are 15 residues in the CDR3. The trim removed 4 bases at V and 5 bases at J, leaving 8 bases unmatched. The CDR3 here is CASSTPGGSGDTQYF. The CDR3 DNA reads TGTGCCAGTAGTACTCCGGGGGGGAGTGGAGATACGCAGTATTTT.

This chain joins TRBV5-5 and TRBJ1-5; 10 bases are a match to TRBD1. CDR1 and CDR2 (germline): SGHKS, YYEKEE (reference sequence). The CDR3 is 18 amino acids. V lost 4 bases, J lost 0 bases, and 10 bases stayed unmatched. This chain's CDR3 is CASSPRDRGPYSNQPQHF. The CDR3 DNA sequence: TGTGCCAGCAGCCCCCGGGACAGGGGCCCTTATAGCAATCAGCCCCAGCATTTT.

This chain joins TRBV30 and TRBJ2-5; 9 nucleotides agree with TRBD2. CDR3 length equals 15 residues. V lost 4 bases, J lost 5 bases, and 11 bases stayed unmatched. Looked up from germline, CDR1 is GTSNPN and CDR2 is SVGIG (reference sequence). The CDR3 spells CAWICQRGEGETQYF. In nucleotides, the CDR3 is TGTGCCTGGATTTGCCAGCGGGGGGAGGGGGAGACCCAGTACTTC.

This rearrangement joins TRBV28 to TRBJ1-5; TRBD1 matches at 7 bases. The CDR3 is 16 residues long. From germline, CDR1 is MDHEN and CDR2 SYDVKM. With V trimmed by 5 bases and J by 7 bases, 14 bases remained unmatched. This CDR3 reads CASSLSTQGTRQPQHF. CDR3 in DNA: TGTGCCAGCAGTCTTAGTACACAGGGGACCAGGCAGCCCCAGCATTTT.

The chain carries TRBV6-5 and TRBJ1-2; a possible D gene is TRBD1 (5 bases). Deletions cut 2 bases from V and 2 bases from J, with 6 bases between. In germline, CDR1 is MNHEY, CDR2 SVGAGI. The CDR3 runs 13 residues. CDR3 DNA: TGTGCCAGCAGTTACCGACAGAACTATGGCTACACCTTC. Translated, it gives CASSYRQNYGYTF.

The chain combines TRBV5-4 with TRBJ2-2, with 7 bases fitting TRBD2. This CDR3 comprises 15 residues. The V and J ends lost 4 bases and 0 bases, in that order; junction bases with no gene match: 3. Germline V gene data show CDR1 as SGHNT and CDR2 as YYREEE (reference sequence). CDR3 bases: TGTGCCAGCAGCCTGGCGGGGGCGAACACCGGGGAGCTGTTTTTT. It yields the protein CASSLAGANTGELFF.

The chain is built from TRBV4-3 and TRBJ1-1; D gene uncertain. The ends were cut back, 0 bases at V and 2 bases at J, with 7 bases in the middle. This CDR3 region has 14 residues. Germline CDR1 LGHNA, CDR2 YSLEER. In nucleotides, the CDR3 is TGCGCCAGCAGCCAAGATAAGAGTAACACTGAAGCTTTCTTT. Translated: CASSQDKSNTEAFF.

V usage is TRBV29-1 and J usage is TRBJ2-1; no firm D call. CDR1 and CDR2 (germline): SQVTM, ANQGSEA. The CDR3 loop spans 14 amino acids. V lost 4 bases and J 8 bases, leaving 18 bases between the germline ends. The CDR3 DNA reads TGCAGCGTTGGCCCCATCGGTGTTTTGGATGAGCAGTTCTTC. Protein product: CSVGPIGVLDEQFF.

This rearrangement joins TRBV29-1 to TRBJ1-1, with D hard to call. Germline V gives CDR1 SQVTM, CDR2 ANQGSEA. The CDR3 totals 10 residues. Trimming left V 6 bases short and J 11 bases short, with 13 bases between. The CDR3 region is CSVPRLVAFF. The CDR3 DNA sequence: TGCAGCGTACCCAGGTTGGTGGCTTTCTTT.

The J gene is TRBJ2-4, the V gene TRBV7-2; no clear D. V lost 2 bases and J 5 bases, leaving 10 bases between the germline ends. The CDR3 length is 14 residues. Germline CDR1 SGHTA, CDR2 FQGNSA. CDR3 loop: CASSLFDGENIQYF. The CDR3 bases are TGTGCCAGCAGCTTATTTGATGGAGAAAACATTCAGTACTTC.

The rearrangement links TRBV12-5 to TRBJ2-7, with 7 bases fitting TRBD1. The CDR3 contains 14 residues. CDR1 is LGHNT, CDR2 FRNRAP, per germline. V shed 3 bases, J shed 5 bases, and the junction held 7 bases outside the gene matches. DNA for the CDR3: TGTGCTAGTGGTTTATCAGGGGGTCGCGACGAGCAGTACTTC. This codes for CASGLSGGRDEQYF.

The rearrangement joins TRBV19 to TRBJ1-1, with a tentative D call TRBD1 (6 bases). Germline-derived CDR1 and CDR2 are LNHDA and SQIVND (reference sequence). V was shortened by 7 bases and J by 4 bases, with 16 bases between the two germline ends. The CDR3 runs to 14 residues. The CDR3: CASNRDQGITEAFF. Written as DNA, the CDR3 is TGTGCCAGTAATAGGGACCAGGGGATCACTGAAGCTTTCTTT.

The CDR3 DNA is TGTGCCAGCAGCTTGGTAGACAGGGATAATTCACCCCTCCACTTT. Amino acids: CASSLVDRDNSPLHF. The chain carries TRBV5-6 and TRBJ1-6; TRBD1 matches 7 bases. The CDR3 is 15 amino acids. CDR1 SGHDT and CDR2 YYEEEE come from the germline V gene. After removal of 0 bases from V and 5 bases from J, the junction contained 2 bases not matched to a gene.

The CDR3 reads CASSFTGARDQPQHF. The CDR3 DNA reads TGCGCCAGCAGCTTTACAGGGGCTCGAGATCAGCCCCAGCATTTT. V and J are TRBV5-1 and TRBJ1-5; 7 bases line up with TRBD1. Germline V gene data show CDR1 as SGHRS and CDR2 as YFSETQ. After removal of 2 bases from V and 5 bases from J, the junction contained 7 bases not matched to a gene. This CDR3 has 15 residues.

The chain carries TRBV5-1 and TRBJ1-6; D is ambiguous. CDR3 size: 15 residues. Germline loops: CDR1 SGHRS, CDR2 YFSETQ. V was pared by 7 bases and J by 4 bases, with 15 bases between. CDR3 in DNA: TGCGCCAGCTCCCCGGACTATAGGTATAATTCACCCCTCCACTTT. Its protein product is CASSPDYRYNSPLHF.

V usage is TRBV7-2 and J usage is TRBJ2-3; the D gene is possibly TRBD1 (6 bases). Germline CDR1 reads SGHTA; CDR2 reads FQGNSA. This CDR3 comprises 14 residues. Trimming shortened V by 1 base and J by 4 bases, and 9 bases separated the two germline ends. The CDR3 bases are TGTGCCAGCAGCTTAGACAGGGTACCAGATACGCAGTATTTT. Translating gives CASSLDRVPDTQYF.

This chain joins TRBV5-4 and TRBJ1-4; 7 bases line up with TRBD1. Germline V lookup: CDR1 SGHNT, CDR2 YYREEE (reference sequence). The ends lost 4 bases at V and 0 bases at J; junction bases unmatched: 6. The CDR3 runs 16 residues. CDR3 DNA: TGTGCCAGCAGCCTGAGGACAGGAGCAACTAATGAAAAACTGTTTTTT. This encodes CASSLRTGATNEKLFF.

The chain couples TRBV14 to TRBJ2-3, with D possibly TRBD1 on 5 matching bases. This CDR3 is 17 amino acids long. Germline CDR1 is SGHDN and CDR2 is FVKESK. The germline V and J ends were trimmed by 4 bases and 0 bases, with 17 bases remaining between them. The CDR3 region is CASSRKWYRTSTDTQYF. CDR3 sequence (DNA): TGTGCCAGCAGCCGAAAATGGTACAGGACCAGCACAGATACGCAGTATTTT.

The chain is built from TRBV7-7 and TRBJ2-3, with D maybe TRBD2 (5 bases). Between the trimmed V and J ends, which lost 5 bases and 5 bases, there was a span of 11 bases. CDR1 is SSHAT, CDR2 FNYEAQ, per germline (reference sequence). The CDR3 totals 13 residues. The CDR3 DNA sequence: TGTGCCAGCAGCCAGGACTGGGGAGATACGCAGTATTTT. This encodes CASSQDWGDTQYF.

The chain links TRBV6-6 to TRBJ1-6, with D unclear. The CDR3 runs 15 residues. Trimming stripped 0 bases from V and 10 bases from J, with 13 bases between. Germline-derived CDR1 and CDR2 are MNHNY and SVGAGI (reference sequence). CDR3 bases: TGTGCCAGCAGTTACTCCGACGAAAGAGGATCACCCCTCCACTTT. It yields the protein CASSYSDERGSPLHF.

This clone turned up a few times. The V and J genes are TRBV5-6 and TRBJ2-7; 7 bases align to TRBD1. The CDR3 loop spans 15 amino acids. Germline CDR1 and CDR2: SGHDT and YYEEEE. J lost 0 bases, V lost 1 base, and 4 bases had no gene match. CDR3 sequence (DNA): TGTGCCAGCAGCTTGTGGGGACAGAGCTCCTACGAGCAGTACTTC. Amino acid sequence: CASSLWGQSSYEQYF.

This clone came up once. The chain recombines TRBV7-2 with TRBJ2-1; 11 bases match TRBD2. Germline-derived CDR1 and CDR2 are SGHTA and FQGNSA. V dropped 5 bases and J dropped 6; count of bases not matched to a gene: 9. This CDR3 has 16 residues. This CDR3 reads CASSLLSGGAFNEQFF. CDR3 DNA: TGTGCCAGCAGCCTTCTTAGCGGGGGGGCGTTCAATGAGCAGTTCTTC.

This sequence joins TRBV30 and TRBJ1-4; D remains ambiguous. CDR3 length equals 13 residues. Germline CDR1 reads GTSNPN; CDR2 reads SVGIG (reference sequence). V was pared by 2 bases and J by 3 bases, with 7 bases between. DNA of the CDR3: TGTGCCTGGAGTTCAGATTCTAATGAAAAACTGTTTTTT. Protein product: CAWSSDSNEKLFF.

The rearrangement uses TRBV6-1 and TRBJ1-5, with D possibly matching TRBD1 (5 bases). V was shortened by 4 bases and J by 0 bases, with 7 bases between the two germline ends. The CDR3 spans 14 residues. Germline V gene lookup returns CDR1 MNHNS and CDR2 SASEGT. The CDR3 nucleotides are TGTGCCAGCAGTGGACAGAATAGCAATCAGCCCCAGCATTTT. It codes for CASSGQNSNQPQHF.

The rearrangement uses TRBV7-2 and TRBJ2-7, with D unclear. V was shortened by 2 bases and J by 6 bases, with 17 bases between the two germline ends. Germline values: CDR1 SGHTA, CDR2 FQGNSA. The CDR3 is 15 residues long. Here the CDR3 reads CASSLTSNYGSEQYF. The CDR3 nucleotides are TGTGCCAGCAGCTTAACGTCAAACTACGGTTCCGAGCAGTACTTC.

This clone was recorded once. The genes are TRBV6-1 and TRBJ1-6; the match to TRBD1 covers 9 bases. The V and J ends lost 1 base and 7 bases, in that order; junction bases with no gene match: 5. The CDR3 is made up of 16 amino acids. The germline V gene has CDR1 MNHNS and CDR2 SASEGT. CDR3 loop: CASSEVDRGRNSPLHF. Written as DNA, the CDR3 is TGTGCCAGCAGTGAAGTGGACAGGGGTCGAAATTCACCCCTCCACTTT.

The V call is TRBV5-1, the J call TRBJ2-3, with D unclear. With 4 bases removed from V and 2 bases from J, the gap between germline ends came to 11 bases. The CDR3 is 14 amino acids. CDR1 is SGHRS and CDR2 is YFSETQ in the germline V gene. The CDR3 DNA reads TGCGCCAGCAGCCCAGGTGGCACCACAGATACGCAGTATTTT. This translates into CASSPGGTTDTQYF.

V and J are TRBV7-8 and TRBJ1-2; the D gene is possibly TRBD1 (6 bases). Trimming cost V 5 bases and J 7 bases, with 14 bases left between them. The CDR3 contains 13 residues. CDR1 and CDR2 (germline): SGHVS, FQNEAQ. CDR3 loop: CASSPQRGGGYTF. The CDR3 DNA sequence: TGTGCCAGCAGCCCCCAGCGAGGGGGTGGCTACACCTTC.

The chain employs TRBV4-3 and TRBJ2-6; 7 bases match TRBD2. This CDR3 contains 17 residues. V was pared by 1 base and J by 0 bases, with 3 bases of the junction left unmatched. Per the germline V gene, CDR1 is LGHNA and CDR2 is YSLEER. The CDR3 region has the DNA TGCGCCAGCAGCCAAGGGGGGGGGATCTCTGGGGCCAACGTCCTGACTTTC. This translates into CASSQGGGISGANVLTF.

The chain employs TRBV9 and TRBJ2-3; possibly TRBD1 for D (6 bases). V lost 0 bases to trimming and J lost 4 bases, with 12 bases between them. The germline CDR1 and CDR2 sequences are SGDLS and YYNGEE. The length of the CDR3 is 15 residues. As DNA, the CDR3 is TGTGCCAGCAGCGTAGGTTGGGGGCTCGCAGATACGCAGTATTTT. Amino acid sequence: CASSVGWGLADTQYF.

The J gene is TRBJ1-6, the V gene TRBV9; 8 positions match TRBD1. Germline V gene lookup returns CDR1 SGDLS and CDR2 YYNGEE. CDR3 length: 15 amino acids. V dropped 3 bases and J dropped 6; count of bases not matched to a gene: 5. DNA of the CDR3: TGTGCCAGCAGCGCCGGGACAGGCCCTAATTCACCCCTCCACTTT. Protein: CASSAGTGPNSPLHF.